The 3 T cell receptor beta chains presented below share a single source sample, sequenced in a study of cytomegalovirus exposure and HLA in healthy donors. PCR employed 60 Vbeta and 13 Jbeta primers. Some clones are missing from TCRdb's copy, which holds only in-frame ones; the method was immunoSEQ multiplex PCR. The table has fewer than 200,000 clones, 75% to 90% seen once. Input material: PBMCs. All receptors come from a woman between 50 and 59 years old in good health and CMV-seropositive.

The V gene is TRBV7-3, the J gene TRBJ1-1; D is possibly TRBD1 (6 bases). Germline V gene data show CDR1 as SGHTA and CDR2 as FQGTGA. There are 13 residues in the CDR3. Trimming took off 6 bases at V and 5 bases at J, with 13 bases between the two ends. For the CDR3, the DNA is TGTGCCAGCAGGGGGGCCACGGGGACTGAAGCTTTCTTT. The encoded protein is CASRGATGTEAFF.

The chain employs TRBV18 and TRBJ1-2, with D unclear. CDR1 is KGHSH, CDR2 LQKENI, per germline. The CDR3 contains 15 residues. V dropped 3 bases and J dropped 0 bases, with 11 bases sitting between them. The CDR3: CASSPPSRANYGYTF. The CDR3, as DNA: TGTGCCAGCTCACCCCCTTCTAGAGCTAACTATGGCTACACCTTC.

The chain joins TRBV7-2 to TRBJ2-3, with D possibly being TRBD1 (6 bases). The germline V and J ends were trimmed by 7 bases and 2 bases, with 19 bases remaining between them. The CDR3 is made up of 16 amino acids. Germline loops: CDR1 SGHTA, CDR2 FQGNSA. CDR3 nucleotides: TGTGCCAGCACCCCCTTCGAGGGGGTTACCACAGATACGCAGTATTTT. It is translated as CASTPFEGVTTDTQYF.